A single sample gave rise to the 30 T cell receptor beta chains below, sequenced in a study of identical twins. MiXCR was run by TCRdb on the 5' RACE reads, yielding one entry per CDR3 protein. The repertoire includes under 800,000 distinct CDR3 sequences, around 21% of them detected once, and over 4% sits in the top ten. These data were also filed under a second study, of T cells expressing NK-cell markers.

The sample was PBMCs. The receptors derive from a young woman in good health.

The table lists this clonotype with many counts. The chain joins TRBV9 to TRBJ2-7, with D uncertain. This CDR3 is 13 amino acids long. Germline CDR1 SGDLS, CDR2 YYNGEE. V dropped 2 bases and J dropped 7 bases, with 13 bases sitting between them. The CDR3 region has the DNA TGTGCCAGCAGCGTGGGCGCGGAACAGGAGCAGTACTTC. This codes for CASSVGAEQEQYF.

The gene calls are TRBV9 and TRBJ2-2; D not certain. This CDR3 comprises 13 residues. The V gene lost 3 bases and the J gene lost 7 bases, with 10 bases spanning the gap. In germline, CDR1 is SGDLS, CDR2 YYNGEE. The CDR3 region is CASSAIGFGELFF. The CDR3 coding sequence is TGTGCCAGCAGCGCAATAGGGTTCGGGGAGCTGTTTTTT.

V usage is TRBV29-1 and J usage is TRBJ2-5; 8 positions agree with TRBD2. Germline CDR1 and CDR2: SQVTM and ANQGSEA. V shed 4 bases and J 6 bases; nucleotides not matched to a gene: 13. The CDR3 runs to 15 residues. The CDR3 loop is CSVARGLAQGQTQYF. As DNA, the CDR3 is TGCAGCGTTGCCCGCGGACTAGCCCAAGGACAGACCCAGTACTTC. The variable domain in full, with the rest retrieved from reference TRBV29-1 and TRBJ2-5, is SAVISQKPSRDICQRGTSLTIQCQVDSQVTMMFWYRQQPGQSLTLIATANQGSEATYESGFVIDKFPISRPNLTFSTLTVSNMSPEDSSIYLCSVARGLAQGQTQYFGPGTRLLVL.

This clonotype has at least ten counts. The chain carries TRBV5-1 and TRBJ2-7; D gene uncertain. The germline CDR1 and CDR2 sequences are SGHRS and YFSETQ. Trimming removed 3 bases from V and 3 bases from J, with 7 bases in between. CDR3 length: 12 amino acids. For the CDR3, the DNA is TGCGCCAGCAGCTCCGACAACTACGAGCAGTACTTC. It encodes CASSSDNYEQYF.

The rearrangement uses TRBV16 and TRBJ1-2; D not resolved. This CDR3 contains 14 residues. Germline CDR1 is KGHSY and CDR2 is FQNENV. With 2 bases removed from V and 4 bases from J, the gap between germline ends came to 11 bases. CDR3 nucleotide sequence: TGTGCCAGCAGCCAAGCAGGTTTCTTCTATGGCTACACCTTC. Protein product: CASSQAGFFYGYTF.

This clonotype was detected a few times. The chain joins TRBV29-1 to TRBJ2-7; D call uncertain. The germline gives CDR1 SQVTM, CDR2 ANQGSEA. V dropped 4 bases and J dropped 3 bases, with 10 bases sitting between them. The length of the CDR3 is 12 residues. The CDR3 protein is CSVANVNYEQYF. The CDR3 coding sequence is TGCAGCGTTGCGAACGTCAACTACGAGCAGTACTTC.

The sample holds many counts of this clonotype. Mismatch with germline at one junction end may stem from a read error. The chain couples TRBV29-1 to TRBJ2-1; a possible D gene is TRBD2 (6 bases). The CDR3 is made up of 16 amino acids. Germline V gene sequence: CDR1 SQVTM, CDR2 ANQGSEA. CDR3 region: CSVEGIAVSSYNEQFF. Written as DNA, the CDR3 is TGCAGCGTGGAAGGGATAGCGGTCAGTTCCTACAATGAGCAGTTCTTC.

A few counts support this clonotype. This chain links TRBV6-5 with TRBJ2-2, with TRBD1 identical over 8 bases. CDR1 is MNHEY, CDR2 SVGAGI, per germline. J was trimmed by 5 bases and V by 4 bases; bases with no gene match: 6. The CDR3 contains 15 residues. The CDR3 protein is CASSFRTGRTGELFF. CDR3 coding DNA: TGTGCCAGCAGTTTCCGGACAGGGAGAACCGGGGAGCTGTTTTTT.

CDR3 sequence reads: CSAPTRQQFF. The CDR3 DNA sequence: TGCAGTGCTCCCACACGACAGCAGTTCTTC. The chain uses TRBV20-1 and TRBJ2-1, with no clear D. The V gene's germline CDR1 is DFQATT and CDR2 SNEGSKA (reference sequence). The CDR3 extends over 10 amino acids. V lost 5 bases to trimming and J lost 11 bases, with 10 bases between them.

In its sample, this clonotype was seen a few times. The gene calls are TRBV7-2 and TRBJ1-1, with a weak D call TRBD1 (5 bases). The CDR3 is made up of 14 amino acids. Germline-derived CDR1 and CDR2 are SGHTA and FQGNSA. The V gene lost 8 bases and the J gene lost 5 bases, with 18 bases spanning the gap. The CDR3 DNA reads TGTGCCAGCGGTCTACGGGGGTCGAGGACTGAAGCTTTCTTT. Its protein is CASGLRGSRTEAFF.

In this sample, this clonotype turned up many times. V is TRBV4-2 and J is TRBJ1-2; 7 nucleotides align to TRBD1. The CDR3 extends over 18 amino acids. Germline V gene lookup returns CDR1 LGHNA and CDR2 YNFKEQ. J gave up 5 bases and V 1 base, and 16 bases lay outside the gene matches. Here the CDR3 reads CASSQVPPTGRGEYGYTF. The CDR3 DNA sequence: TGTGCCAGCAGCCAAGTCCCCCCGACAGGGAGAGGGGAGTATGGCTACACCTTC.

This clonotype occurred once. The chain links TRBV3-1 to TRBJ1-6, with TRBD1 identical over 10 bases. The CDR3 runs to 15 residues. Germline trimming cut 0 bases from V and 7 bases from J; bases unmatched to any gene: 0. CDR1 and CDR2 from the germline V gene are LGHDT and YNNKEL (reference sequence). CDR3 DNA: TGTGCCAGCAGCCAAGAGGGACAGGGGAATTCACCCCTCCACTTT. It specifies CASSQEGQGNSPLHF.

This clonotype was seen a few times. This rearrangement joins TRBV27 to TRBJ1-4; D uncertain. Germline CDR1 reads MNHEY; CDR2 reads SMNVEV (reference sequence). The CDR3 has 14 amino acids. V dropped 6 bases and J dropped 0 bases, with 8 bases sitting between them. The CDR3 spells CASSSGATNEKLFF. The CDR3 coding sequence is TGTGCCAGCAGCTCGGGTGCAACTAATGAAAAACTGTTTTTT.

This clonotype was picked up a small number of times. The J gene is TRBJ2-3, the V gene TRBV20-1, with unresolved D. The CDR3 totals 12 residues. Trimming shortened V by 3 bases and J by 4 bases, and 8 bases separated the two germline ends. CDR1 is DFQATT, CDR2 SNEGSKA, per germline (reference sequence). The CDR3 region has the DNA TGCAGTGCTAGGGAATCATCAGATACGCAGTATTTT. Translation gives CSARESSDTQYF.

This clonotype was seen repeatedly, ten times or more. The gene calls are TRBV29-1 and TRBJ2-7, with 11 bases identical to TRBD2. CDR3 length equals 13 residues. Germline values: CDR1 SQVTM, CDR2 ANQGSEA. Trimming cost V 4 bases and J 3 bases; bases outside gene matches: 2. The CDR3 loop reads CSVVTSGSYEQYF. As DNA, the CDR3 is TGCAGCGTTGTAACTAGCGGGAGCTACGAGCAGTACTTC.

V and J are TRBV2 and TRBJ2-7; D possibly corresponds to TRBD2 (6 bases). Germline values: CDR1 SNHLY, CDR2 FYNNEI. V lost 6 bases to trimming and J lost 3 bases, with 15 bases between them. CDR3 length equals 14 residues. The CDR3: CASRLHSGVYEQYF. The CDR3 DNA is TGTGCCAGCAGGCTTCATAGCGGAGTCTACGAGCAGTACTTC.

The chain employs TRBV20-1 and TRBJ2-1; TRBD2 is a possible D gene (6 bases). Trimming removed 1 base at V and 4 bases at J, with 11 bases between. Germline V lookup: CDR1 DFQATT, CDR2 SNEGSKA (reference sequence). This CDR3 has 14 amino acids. CDR3 in DNA: TGCAGTGCTAGAGTAGGGACTTTATACAATGAGCAGTTCTTC. Translating it yields CSARVGTLYNEQFF.

This chain links TRBV12-3 or TRBV12-4 with TRBJ2-1; the D gene is possibly TRBD2 (5 bases). V was cut by 2 bases and J by 8 bases, with 10 bases left in between. The CDR3 totals 13 residues. As DNA, the CDR3 is TGTGCCAGCAGTTTATACCTAGCCGATGAGCAGTTCTTC. Protein sequence: CASSLYLADEQFF.

The chain employs TRBV12-3 or TRBV12-4 and TRBJ2-1; no clear D gene. The CDR3 totals 11 residues. V shed 7 bases and J shed 7 bases, with 8 bases lying between them. This CDR3 reads CASTHINEQFF. As DNA, the CDR3 is TGTGCCAGCACCCATATTAATGAGCAGTTCTTC.

This clonotype came up a few times. This chain connects TRBV11-2 to TRBJ2-1, with D perhaps matching TRBD1 (6 bases). Trimming left V 0 bases short and J 7 bases short, with 22 bases between. The germline V gene has CDR1 SGHAT and CDR2 FQNNGV. The CDR3 is made up of 18 amino acids. CDR3 DNA: TGTGCCAGCAGCTTAGATAGGTGGGGGCAGGGGAAGGGGAATGAGCAGTTCTTC. It is translated as CASSLDRWGQGKGNEQFF.

V usage is TRBV4-2 and J usage is TRBJ2-1; 7 nucleotides match TRBD1. V was pared by 4 bases and J by 8 bases, with 2 bases of the junction left unmatched. Germline V gives CDR1 LGHNA, CDR2 YNFKEQ. CDR3 length equals 12 residues. CDR3 coding DNA: TGTGCCAGCAGCCCCGACAGGGATGAGCAGTTCTTC. This gives the protein CASSPDRDEQFF.

The chain links TRBV20-1 to TRBJ2-3, with 7 positions matching TRBD2. The junction had 11 bases not matched to a gene; V was cut back by 5 bases and J by 3 bases. The CDR3 sequence is 15 residues long. CDR1 DFQATT and CDR2 SNEGSKA come from the germline V gene (reference sequence). The CDR3 here is CSASPREGGTDTQYF. The CDR3, as DNA: TGCAGTGCTTCCCCTAGGGAGGGAGGGACAGATACGCAGTATTTT.

This chain joins TRBV13 and TRBJ2-1, with TRBD2 matching over 7 bases. The CDR3 sequence is 16 residues long. Unmatched junction bases numbered 9, after V lost 5 bases and J lost 2 bases. CDR1 is PRHDT and CDR2 is FYEKMQ in the germline V gene (reference sequence). The CDR3 nucleotides are TGTGCCAGCAGCCGGAGCGGGGCGGCCGCCTACAATGAGCAGTTCTTC. Translated, it gives CASSRSGAAAYNEQFF.

This clonotype was detected a few times. V gene TRBV9 combines with J gene TRBJ2-1; the match to TRBD2 covers 7 bases. Germline-derived CDR1 and CDR2 are SGDLS and YYNGEE. The CDR3 runs 13 residues. The trim removed 3 bases at V and 8 bases at J, leaving 5 bases unmatched. The CDR3 coding sequence is TGTGCCAGCAGCGGGGTCCGGGGGGATGAGCAGTTCTTC. Its protein is CASSGVRGDEQFF.

This clonotype was counted between two and nine times. The chain links TRBV7-2 to TRBJ2-3, with 10 positions matching TRBD2. Germline values: CDR1 SGHTA, CDR2 FQGNSA. CDR3 length equals 14 residues. V lost 6 bases, J lost 3 bases, and 3 bases stayed unmatched. The CDR3: CASRAAGGTDTQYF. CDR3 nucleotide sequence: TGTGCCAGCAGGGCAGCGGGAGGGACAGATACGCAGTATTTT. The whole variable domain, remainder taken from reference TRBV7-2 and TRBJ2-3, is GAGVSQSPSNKVTEKGKDVELRCDPISGHTALYWYRQSLGQGLEFLIYFQGNSAPDKSGLPSDRFSAERTGGSVSTLTIQRTQQEDSAVYLCASRAAGGTDTQYFGPGTRLTVL.

This rearrangement joins TRBV7-9 to TRBJ1-1; D perhaps matches TRBD1 (5 bases). Deletions cut 1 base from V and 0 bases from J, with 9 bases between. This CDR3 has 15 amino acids. Looked up from germline, CDR1 is SEHNR and CDR2 is FQNEAQ (reference sequence). CDR3 coding DNA: TGTGCCAGCAGCTTAGGGGACGGCTTGAACACTGAAGCTTTCTTT. This codes for CASSLGDGLNTEAFF.

The chain links TRBV12-3 or TRBV12-4 to TRBJ2-2, with 8 bases aligning to TRBD2. The trim removed 6 bases at V and 6 bases at J, leaving 12 bases unmatched. CDR3 length equals 16 residues. The CDR3, as DNA: TGTGCCAGCAGCCGAAGTGTAGGACTAGCCGCCGGGGAGCTGTTTTTT. It yields the protein CASSRSVGLAAGELFF.

This clonotype was seen at least ten times. The chain combines TRBV20-1 with TRBJ2-1, with D hard to call. Germline values: CDR1 DFQATT, CDR2 SNEGSKA (reference sequence). The CDR3 has 14 residues. Deletions cut 2 bases from V and 0 bases from J, with 8 bases between. CDR3 DNA: TGCAGTGCTAGAAGTCGGAGCTCCTACAATGAGCAGTTCTTC. Amino acids: CSARSRSSYNEQFF.

The table lists this clonotype with many counts. The chain joins TRBV12-3 or TRBV12-4 to TRBJ2-2; D may be TRBD2 (6 bases). The CDR3 consists of 14 residues. The V end lost 5 bases, the J end lost 1 base, and 8 bases lay between the germline ends. The chain's CDR3 is CASSTGGNTGELFF. The CDR3 bases are TGTGCCAGCAGTACCGGGGGGAACACCGGGGAGCTGTTTTTT.

In its sample, this clonotype was seen many times. V gene TRBV29-1 combines with J gene TRBJ1-3; no definite D call. Trimming took 5 bases from V and 10 from J, leaving 12 bases between them. There are 11 residues in the CDR3. CDR1 is SQVTM and CDR2 is ANQGSEA in the germline V gene. The CDR3 protein is CSVRDFGTIYF. The CDR3 DNA is TGCAGCGTTAGAGATTTTGGGACCATATATTTT.